These 14 T cell receptor beta chains came from one sample sequenced in a study of blood T cell repertoires in COVID-19. This table comes from immunoSEQ multiplex PCR, and its TCRdb copy is limited to in-frame clones, with some not included. This repertoire shows 80,000 to 95,000 clones, roughly 90% found once; its top ten account for about 3.7%. What was sequenced was peripheral blood. The source of these receptors is an older woman with acute or convalescent COVID-19.

The chain uses TRBV4-1 and TRBJ2-1; TRBD2 matches at 13 bases. The CDR3 is 17 residues long. CDR1 is MGHRA and CDR2 is YSYEKL in the germline V gene. The V segment lost 4 bases and the J segment 5 bases; nucleotides outside the gene matches: 8. This chain's CDR3 is CASSLHLTSGGDNEQFF. The CDR3 bases are TGCGCCAGCAGCCTCCACCTTACTAGCGGGGGGGACAATGAGCAGTTCTTC.

The chain uses TRBV11-2 and TRBJ2-2; no clear D gene. V lost 1 base and J lost 0, with 9 bases in between. In germline, CDR1 is SGHAT, CDR2 FQNNGV. The CDR3 is 16 residues long. The CDR3 loop is CASSLGLVTNTGELFF. The CDR3 DNA is TGTGCCAGCAGCTTAGGACTTGTAACGAACACCGGGGAGCTGTTTTTT. Looking up the rest from reference TRBV11-2 and TRBJ2-2 gives the full variable domain: EAGVAQSPRYKIIEKRQSVAFWCNPISGHATLYWYQQILGQGPKLLIQFQNNGVVDDSQLPKDRFSAERLKGVDSTLKIQPAKLEDSAVYLCASSLGLVTNTGELFFGEGSRLTVL.

This clone has a single count. This chain links TRBV11-2 with TRBJ1-2; TRBD1 matches at 8 bases. CDR3 length: 14 amino acids. The germline gives CDR1 SGHAT, CDR2 FQNNGV. After removal of 5 bases from V and 4 bases from J, the junction contained 6 bases not matched to a gene. Written as DNA, the CDR3 is TGTGCCAGCAGCCGTGGACAGGGCATCTATGGCTACACCTTC. This sequence encodes CASSRGQGIYGYTF.

This clone was counted between two and nine times. This chain links TRBV5-8 with TRBJ1-1; 8 bases are a match to TRBD1. Looked up from germline, CDR1 is SGHTS and CDR2 is YDEGEE. V was clipped by 5 bases and J by 1 base; unmatched bases: 7. This CDR3 has 15 residues. The CDR3 nucleotides read TGTGCCAGCAGGGTTCGACAGGGGAGGAACACTGAAGCTTTCTTT. Translating gives CASRVRQGRNTEAFF.

The chain carries TRBV18 and TRBJ1-2; TRBD1 matches 8 bases. J gave up 1 base and V 3 bases, and 7 bases lay outside the gene matches. Germline V CDR1 and CDR2: KGHSH, LQKENI. This CDR3 is built from 16 residues. Written as DNA, the CDR3 is TGTGCCAGCTCACCGTTGCAGGGGGCCCTTAACTATGGCTACACCTTC. Protein product: CASSPLQGALNYGYTF.

V and J are TRBV28 and TRBJ2-2; D possibly corresponds to TRBD1 (6 bases). The CDR3 extends over 16 amino acids. Trimming shortened V by 3 bases and J by 1 base, and 12 bases separated the two germline ends. From germline, CDR1 is MDHEN and CDR2 SYDVKM. The CDR3 loop is CASSFRGLVNTGELFF. The CDR3 region has the DNA TGTGCCAGCAGTTTCAGGGGTCTAGTGAACACCGGGGAGCTGTTTTTT.

The chain carries TRBV5-6 and TRBJ2-7; possible D gene TRBD2, 6 bases. Germline V gene data show CDR1 as SGHDT and CDR2 as YYEEEE. V lost 5 bases, J lost 0 bases, and 12 bases lay in between. This CDR3 comprises 14 residues. This CDR3 reads CASRFGTGSYEQYF. CDR3 nucleotides: TGTGCCAGCAGATTCGGGACTGGCTCCTACGAGCAGTACTTC.

The chain is built from TRBV6-1 and TRBJ1-1; 8 bases are shared with TRBD1. V dropped 1 base and J dropped 5; count of bases not matched to a gene: 12. CDR1 and CDR2 from the germline V gene are MNHNS and SASEGT. This CDR3 is built from 17 residues. CDR3 DNA: TGTGCCAGCAGTGAAGAATCGGCAGGGGGCTGGAGAACTGAAGCTTTCTTT. It encodes CASSEESAGGWRTEAFF.

The rearrangement links TRBV5-5 to TRBJ2-2; possible D gene TRBD2, 5 bases. The V and J ends lost 4 bases and 2 bases respectively, with 12 bases between them. CDR3 length: 15 residues. Germline CDR1 reads SGHKS; CDR2 reads YYEKEE (reference sequence). CDR3 sequence reads: CASSPRAGNTGELFF. The CDR3 DNA is TGTGCCAGCAGCCCGCGGGCGGGTAACACCGGGGAGCTGTTTTTT.

V is TRBV10-2 and J is TRBJ1-1; the D is unclear. The length of the CDR3 is 11 residues. V lost 6 bases and J 8 bases, leaving 10 bases between the germline ends. Germline assignment: CDR1 WSHSY and CDR2 SAAADI. CDR3 DNA sequence: TGCGCCAGCAGCTTCTCCTCCGAAGCTTTCTTT. Translating it yields CASSFSSEAFF.

This sequence joins TRBV18 and TRBJ2-1; no reliable D call. V was pared by 0 bases and J by 6 bases, with 6 bases between. The CDR3 is 13 residues long. Germline V CDR1 and CDR2: KGHSH, LQKENI. DNA for the CDR3: TGTGCCAGCTCACCACCTTCCAGCAATGAGCAGTTCTTC. Amino acids: CASSPPSSNEQFF.

Regarding this clone: Relative to the germline gene, one junction end is altered; a read error may explain this. The rearrangement joins TRBV6-5 to TRBJ2-1; 10 bases line up with TRBD2. CDR1 MNHEY and CDR2 SVGAGI come from the germline V gene. This CDR3 has 13 residues. The CDR3 bases are TGCAAATCGGAAAAGCGGGGGGGGCATGAGCAGTTCTTC. Translated: CKSEKRGGHEQFF.

The rearrangement uses TRBV19 and TRBJ1-3; 9 nucleotides agree with TRBD1. The germline V gene has CDR1 LNHDA and CDR2 SQIVND (reference sequence). Germline trimming cut 3 bases from V and 1 base from J; bases unmatched to any gene: 4. The CDR3 contains 16 residues. The CDR3 is CASSMTGGSSGNTIYF. CDR3 in DNA: TGTGCCAGTAGTATGACAGGGGGGTCGTCTGGAAACACCATATATTTT. The full variable domain, completed using reference TRBV19 and TRBJ1-3, is DGGITQSPKYLFRKEGQNVTLSCEQNLNHDAMYWYRQDPGQGLRLIYYSQIVNDFQKGDIAEGYSVSREKKESFPLTVTSAQKNPTAFYLCASSMTGGSSGNTIYFGEGSWLTVV.

The chain has TRBV28 and TRBJ1-1, with unresolved D. This CDR3 is built from 11 residues. V was clipped by 7 bases and J by 1 base, with 4 bases between them. The germline V gene has CDR1 MDHEN and CDR2 SYDVKM. The CDR3 region has the DNA TGTGCCAGCATCGGGAACACTGAAGCTTTCTTT. Protein: CASIGNTEAFF.